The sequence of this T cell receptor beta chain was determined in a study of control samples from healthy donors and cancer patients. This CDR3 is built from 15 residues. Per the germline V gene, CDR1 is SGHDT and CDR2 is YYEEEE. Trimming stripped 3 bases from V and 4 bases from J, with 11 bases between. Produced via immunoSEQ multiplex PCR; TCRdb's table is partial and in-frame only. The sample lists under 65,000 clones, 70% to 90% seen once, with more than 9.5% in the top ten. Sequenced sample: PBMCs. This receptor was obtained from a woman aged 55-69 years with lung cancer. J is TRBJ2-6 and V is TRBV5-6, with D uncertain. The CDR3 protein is CASSSDITGANVLTF. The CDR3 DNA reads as TGTGCCAGCAGCTCTGACATCACCGGGGCCAACGTCCTGACTTTC.